This T cell receptor (beta chain) was identified during a study of cytomegalovirus exposure and HLA in healthy donors (dated by TCRdb to about 2017). Broadly, across the study: An earlier analysis of under 600 of the donors reported about 250 Gb of sequence data and 117 million unique TCR beta sequences from roughly 180 million T cells. Class I and class II HLA loci were covered by the typing at four-digit resolution. A later genetic analysis used genome-wide SNP genotypes for about three fifths of the 666 donors, treating that subset as a discovery cohort. Typing coverage varied by locus: roughly 629-630 donors for A, B, C, DRB1 and DQB1; approximately 500 for DQA1; approximately 610 for DPA1; roughly 470 for DPB1. Across around 400 genotyped donors of the cohort, an average of roughly 230,000 unique TCR beta nucleotide sequences per donor were sequenced, and roughly 18% of those sequences were non-productive. Donor age, sex, ethnicity and CMV serostatus were compiled together with the repertoire data. In a later analysis, previously published TCR beta repertoires from 500 to 750 donors were re-analyzed and high-resolution HLA genotyping was added so that TCR occurrence patterns could be studied. Among the approximately 420 genotyped donors, about 85% belonged to the genetic ancestry cluster associated with self-reported Caucasian donors. The study aimed to test whether signatures of past pathogen exposure could be identified by cataloging public T cell receptors. The study combined high-throughput TCR immunosequencing, statistical association of individual TCRs with disease status, and machine learning to predict cytomegalovirus infection status. Along with the roughly 700-subject first cohort, a separate validation cohort of around 110 different subjects was used. The study profiled the T cell repertoires of fewer than 850 subjects by immunosequencing and related them to cytomegalovirus serostatus. Roughly 5 DR-DQ haplotypes were handled as single units for association and clustering, since linkage in the cohort was strong. All discovery cohort repertoires had been generated on a single sequencing platform. An early release covering 500 to 750 HLA-typed donors comprised around 300 gigabases of sequencing data and some 79 million unique TCR sequences. An earlier analysis of 587 of the donors used high-throughput TCR beta sequencing to judge whether each TCR beta V gene segment behaved as functional or pseudogenic. Rather than drawing on any new phenotypic data, the later analysis identified candidate immune exposures from TCR beta sequences and the way those sequences occurred across donors. Broad study findings and their caveats: Linkage disequilibrium might explain the correlated functional status among segregating V segments, but an unknown experimental factor could not be excluded. The study gave a list of about 150 TCR beta chains associated with cytomegalovirus. Because HLA typing was unavailable for some donors at each locus, only the typed subset was used in association tests. Across donors, most TCR sequences were observed very rarely, whereas some public TCRs were present in many individuals. In a later analysis, HLA-associated TCR beta chains showed more clonal expansion and lower generation probabilities than non-associated chains that were equally common. A few of the identified cytomegalovirus-associated TCR beta chains were confirmed in vitro to be specific for cytomegalovirus antigens. At a false discovery rate of 0.05, a later analysis linked 16,951 TCR beta sequences to specific HLA alleles. In a later analysis, TCR association rates were found to vary across HLA loci, with the most associated TCRs seen for DRB1 alleles and the fewest for HLA-C alleles. For the cohort, immune exposure information was limited to CMV serostatus. In an earlier analysis of roughly 500 of the donors, most TCR beta V segments appeared in productive rearrangements about 90% or about 30% of the time, broadly matching IMGT annotations. In a later analysis, most CMV-associated TCR beta chains were found to appear HLA-restricted, with HLA associations seemingly driven largely by CMV exposure. A cluster of highly shared sequence variants was judged likely to be a technical artifact of the sequencing pipeline. In a later genetic analysis, a missense DCLRE1C variant was associated with V-gene and J-gene trimming of TCR beta chains, and the association was replicated in an independent cohort. Only TCR beta chains were sequenced in this cohort, and the absence of alpha or paired-chain data limited detectable features. Sequencing depth was assumed to be roughly uniform across donors in the presence/absence analyses, though that assumption may not hold. A further reported finding was that TCR beta sequences accurately predicted the HLA-A and HLA-B alleles for most subjects in the first cohort. The classifier was reported to diagnose cytomegalovirus status with high specificity and sensitivity in both the original cohort and the validation cohort. Because the 87-base-pair reads could not distinguish some IMGT-functional V segments, including TRBV6-2 and TRBV6-3, those segments were excluded. Strong co-occurrence of HLA alleles, especially DR and DQ, made assigning TCR associations to individual alleles difficult. Compared with the roughly 700-donor mean, donors in an Asian-associated ancestry cluster had fewer N-insertions in productive TCRs, according to a later genetic analysis. The authors suggested that the approach could potentially be generalized to other disease states and immunological phenotypes. The earlier analysis of approximately 560 of the donors excluded around 17 rarely observed V segments, including chromosome 9 orphons, because counts were too low. A later analysis reported that several top co-occurrence clusters appeared linked to parvovirus B19, influenza, CMV and Epstein-Barr virus.

In total, over 600 healthy bone marrow donors made up the cohort. Cohort members were all nominally healthy when sampled, although unrecorded immune exposures were likely present. The donor tested CMV seropositive and was one of the 289 seropositive cohort members. Every donor gave a peripheral blood sample, and the peripheral blood mononuclear cells from that sample were used for TCR beta sequencing. The Qiagen DNeasy Blood Extraction Kit was used to extract genomic DNA from the blood cell samples. Libraries came from the immunoSEQ multiplex PCR assay. For the multiplex PCR, a mixture combining 60 forward primers for TCR Vbeta segments and 13 reverse primers for TCR Jbeta segments was used. A multiplex PCR assay on genomic DNA amplified the CDR3 region of rearranged TCR beta genes. The Illumina HiSeq System was used to sequence the amplified TCR beta libraries as 87-base-pair reads. The source study handled its data this way. Across the 670 or so repertoires, a later analysis counted 75 million to 90 million unique TCR beta chains, around 11 million of which were shared by at least two donors. To remove PCR and sequencing errors, raw reads were error-corrected and collapsed into unique sequences using a nearest-neighbor algorithm that merged closely related sequences. V, D and J gene segments were assigned by aligning CDR3 sequences to IMGT reference sequences. Each retained sequence needed at least a six-nucleotide match to both a V gene segment and a J gene segment. A rearrangement counted as productive if the CDR3 had no stop codons and remained in frame with V and J, and every other rearrangement counted as non-productive. CDR3 was defined by IMGT convention, running from the second conserved V-encoded cysteine to the conserved J-encoded phenylalanine. The earlier analysis of 450 to 750 of the donors excluded any sequence lacking an unambiguous match to a single V gene segment. In an earlier analysis of about 590 of the donors, a V segment was called functional when productive rearrangements were above 56.7%, and segregating when the standard deviation between donors exceeded 5%. A statistical classification framework was built for diagnosing cytomegalovirus status from the catalog of TCR beta chain sequences. In a later analysis, V and J genes were assigned by comparing TCR nucleotide sequences against IMGT/GENE-DB human TR gene sequences. Using the TCRdist pipeline, a later analysis assigned CDR3 sequences along with most-parsimonious VDJ recombination scenarios. In a later analysis, every TCR beta chain was defined by the combination of its CDR3 amino acid sequence and its V-gene family, and reads without a unique V-gene family were dropped. In a later analysis, a few hundred highly shared, low-generation-probability nucleotide sequences were removed to address suspected cross-contamination and a sequencing artifact. In a later analysis, a clonal expansion index for each public chain was calculated from normalized within-repertoire ranks of inferred template counts. Generation probabilities in a later analysis came from a VDJ recombination model fitted to out-of-frame rearrangements, and those results were checked against IGoR. Hypergeometric tests were used in a later analysis to score TCR-TCR, TCR-HLA and TCR-CMV co-occurrence, with a repertoire-size bias correction applied to the TCR pairs. False discovery rates were estimated in a later analysis by permuting HLA or CMV assignments 20 times. A later analysis grouped co-occurring TCRs with DBSCAN, adding TCRdist sequence similarity when clustering within HLA-allele-positive subsets. Repertoires with fewer than 30,000 or more than 120,000 public chains, plus five repertoires with anomalous nucleotide sharing, were excluded from co-occurrence clustering. This immuneACCESS table, as held by TCRdb, lists in-frame sequences with V and J called but not all clones. Of the missing ones, under half trace to an unresolved V gene in checked studies; the others have no known cause. Clonal size and the V and J genes are those of that table, whereas D and trimming came from the DNA. This sample gives about 55,000 clones in total; approximately 71% of them show up just once. The ten biggest clones cover about a third of the sample.

In the case of this clone: Its specific antigen is unknown. Base qualities are not recorded, but no much larger clone differs from it by a single base.

Trimming removed 4 bases from V and 3 bases from J; the gene matches leave 4 bases unexplained. The CDR3 goes from the cysteine to the phenylalanine over 15 residues. The sequence is cut down to CDR3 DNA, 45 bases in frame from base 1. The germline V gene sets CDR1 to SNHLY and CDR2 to FYNNEI. The chain joins TRBV2 to TRBJ1-5, and 9 junctional nucleotides match TRBD1. The specimen sequenced was PBMCs. This TCR derives from a man aged 35-49 years in good health and CMV-seropositive. The DNA sequence reads TGTGCCAGCAGTGGAGGGACAGGGAACAATCAGCCCCAGCATTTT. Translation gives CASSGGTGNNQPQHF.